Listed here is a single T cell receptor (beta chain). Its antigen is not identified. This entry comes from a study of Tregs in tolerant kidney transplant recipients. Repertoires were generated with immunoSEQ multiplex PCR, while TCRdb's copy carries only in-frame clones and drops some. Altogether about 59,000 clones are present, around four fifths being singletons, with the ten largest covering 5.2%. CDR1 and CDR2 (germline): SGHTA, FQGNSA. Losses at the gene ends were 5 bases for V and 6 bases for J; bases not matched to a gene: 3. The CDR3 has 13 residues. Thawed PBMCs were FACS-sorted into unstimulated CD4+CD25+CD127- regulatory T cells, CD4+CD25- non-regulatory cells, CD4 and CD8 cells. Regarding the study as a whole: No direct test of biological reproducibility was done here.

The chain has TRBV7-2 and TRBJ1-2, with 10 bases fitting TRBD1. The source material was CD4+ T cells from blood. This receptor was identified in a human donor in good health. In DNA, the CDR3 is TGTGCCAGCAGCCTGGGGACAGGGGATGGCTACACCTTC. Translation gives CASSLGTGDGYTF.